The clone carrying this T cell receptor (beta chain) was picked up a small number of times. Its specificity is unknown. Most PBMC samples had approximately 480 ng input DNA in six replicates. Data came from immunoSEQ multiplex PCR; TCRdb stores just in-frame clones and leaves some out. The sample shows about 17,000 clones, roughly 70% of them seen only once. Trimming took 1 base from V and 8 from J, leaving 13 bases between them. Germline CDR1 is SGHDT and CDR2 is YYEEEE. There are 14 residues in the CDR3. This sample was taken from a study of neoadjuvant anti-PD-1 for oral cavity cancer. For the study at large: Patients without progression received a fourth nivolumab dose around day 43, then surgical resection on days 50-56.

Study-wide points: Post-nivolumab, blood T cell clonality was significantly elevated in non-responders. TCR analyses covered only a few patients per response group.

This receptor was identified in a person aged 35 to 85 with oral cavity squamous cell carcinoma. The chain combines TRBV5-6 with TRBJ2-1; D may be TRBD2 (6 bases). The sequencing here drew on PBMCs, taken before nivolumab (anti-PD-1) treatment. CDR3 in DNA: TGTGCCAGCAGCTTGCGTAGACTAGACGATGAGCAGTTCTTC. Translation: CASSLRRLDDEQFF. Filled out from reference TRBV5-6 and TRBJ2-1, the complete variable domain reads DAGVTQSPTHLIKTRGQQVTLRCSPKSGHDTVSWYQQALGQGPQFIFQYYEEEERQRGNFPDRFSGHQFPNYSSELNVNALLLGDSALYLCASSLRRLDDEQFFGPGTRLTVL.